The present T cell receptor (beta chain) was sequenced within a study of OX40 agonist ivuxolimab in advanced cancers. Study at large: An agonistic human IgG2 monoclonal antibody against OX40 (CD134) was given. Findings and caveats of the study: Individuals who were partial responders at 0.1-3.0 mg/kg had clonal expansion that ranked among the lowest.

In regard to this clone: Its matching antigen is unknown.

Sequencing used immunoSEQ multiplex PCR; TCRdb keeps in-frame clones, though not all of them. The table records 100,000 to 120,000 clones, around 93% of them present only once. V shed 6 bases and J 1 base; nucleotides not matched to a gene: 3. The CDR3 runs to 16 residues. In germline, CDR1 is MNHEY, CDR2 SMNVEV (reference sequence). The chain combines TRBV27 with TRBJ2-2; 12 nucleotides match TRBD2. The sequence came from an adult with an advanced solid tumor such as melanoma, head and neck, liver or kidney cancer. The specimen was CD4+ or CD8+ T cells sorted from blood, collected in a trial of the OX40 agonist ivuxolimab. The CDR3 loop reads CASRLLAGGNTGELFF. The DNA for the CDR3 is TGTGCCAGCAGACTACTAGCGGGGGGGAACACCGGGGAGCTGTTTTTT.